This T cell receptor (beta chain) derives from a study of blood T cell repertoires in COVID-19. TCRdb keeps only in-frame clones here, not all; method: immunoSEQ multiplex PCR. The data hold around 330,000 clones, with around 90% observed a single time. Participant-reported clinical history was the basis for cohort assignment. This CDR3 spans 15 amino acids. V was pared by 0 bases and J by 7 bases, with 15 bases between. Germline V lookup: CDR1 LGHNA, CDR2 YNFKEQ. The rearrangement joins TRBV4-2 to TRBJ1-2; D perhaps matches TRBD1 (6 bases). Sequences were obtained from PBMCs or T cells enriched from blood (not recorded which). This TCR was sampled from a man aged 60 to 75 who had recovered from COVID-19. CDR3 loop: CASSQDLGVQGGYTF. In nucleotides, the CDR3 is TGTGCCAGCAGCCAAGATCTCGGGGTACAGGGTGGCTACACCTTC.